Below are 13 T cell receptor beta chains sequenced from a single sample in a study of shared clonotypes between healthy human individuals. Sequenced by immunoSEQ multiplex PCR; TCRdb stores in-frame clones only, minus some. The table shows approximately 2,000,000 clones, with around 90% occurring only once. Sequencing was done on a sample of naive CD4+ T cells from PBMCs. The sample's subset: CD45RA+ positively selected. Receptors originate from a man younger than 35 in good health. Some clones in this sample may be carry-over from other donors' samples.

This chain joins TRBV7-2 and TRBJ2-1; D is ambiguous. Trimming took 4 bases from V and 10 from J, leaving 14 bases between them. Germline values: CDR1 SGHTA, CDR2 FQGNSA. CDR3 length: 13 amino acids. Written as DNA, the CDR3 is TGTGCCAGCAGCTGGAGTCGTAGTAGCGAGCAGTTCTTC. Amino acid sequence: CASSWSRSSEQFF.

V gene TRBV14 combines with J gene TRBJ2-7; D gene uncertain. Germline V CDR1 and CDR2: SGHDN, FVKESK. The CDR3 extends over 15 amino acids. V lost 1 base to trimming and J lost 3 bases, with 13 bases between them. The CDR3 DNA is TGTGCCAGCAGCCAAGGAGCACTGACCAGCTACGAGCAGTACTTC. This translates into CASSQGALTSYEQYF.

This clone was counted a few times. The CDR3 DNA reads as TGTGCCAGCAGCTCAAGTTTCGTAGAGGATCAGCCCCAGCATTTT. This sequence encodes CASSSSFVEDQPQHF. The rearrangement uses TRBV5-6 and TRBJ1-5, with no clear D. CDR3 length equals 15 residues. The V gene lost 3 bases and the J gene lost 5 bases, with 15 bases spanning the gap. CDR1 and CDR2 from the germline V gene are SGHDT and YYEEEE.

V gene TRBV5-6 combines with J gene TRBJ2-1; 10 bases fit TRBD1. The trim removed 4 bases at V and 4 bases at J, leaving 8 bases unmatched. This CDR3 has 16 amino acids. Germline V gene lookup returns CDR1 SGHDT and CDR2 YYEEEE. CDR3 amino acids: CASSITRDRGYNEQFF. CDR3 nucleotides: TGTGCCAGCAGCATTACCCGGGACAGGGGTTACAATGAGCAGTTCTTC. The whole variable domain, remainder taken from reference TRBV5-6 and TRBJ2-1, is DAGVTQSPTHLIKTRGQQVTLRCSPKSGHDTVSWYQQALGQGPQFIFQYYEEEERQRGNFPDRFSGHQFPNYSSELNVNALLLGDSALYLCASSITRDRGYNEQFFGPGTRLTVL.

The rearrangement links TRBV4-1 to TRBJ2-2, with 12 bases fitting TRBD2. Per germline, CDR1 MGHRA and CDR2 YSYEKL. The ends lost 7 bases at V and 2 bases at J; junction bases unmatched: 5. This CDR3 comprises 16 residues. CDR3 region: CASTRTSGVNTGELFF. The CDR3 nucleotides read TGCGCCAGCACACGGACTAGCGGGGTTAACACCGGGGAGCTGTTTTTT.

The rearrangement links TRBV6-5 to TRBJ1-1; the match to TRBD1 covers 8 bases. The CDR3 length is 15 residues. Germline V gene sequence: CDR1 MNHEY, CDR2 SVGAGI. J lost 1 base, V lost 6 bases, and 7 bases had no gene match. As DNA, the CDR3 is TGTGCCAGCAGCCAAGGACAGGGAACGAACACTGAAGCTTTCTTT. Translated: CASSQGQGTNTEAFF.

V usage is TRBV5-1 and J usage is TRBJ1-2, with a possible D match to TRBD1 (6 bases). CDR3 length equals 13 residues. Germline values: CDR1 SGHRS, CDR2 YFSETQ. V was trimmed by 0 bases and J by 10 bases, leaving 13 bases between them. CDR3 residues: CASSLVQGLPYTF. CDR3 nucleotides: TGCGCCAGCAGCTTGGTACAGGGCCTGCCCTACACCTTC.

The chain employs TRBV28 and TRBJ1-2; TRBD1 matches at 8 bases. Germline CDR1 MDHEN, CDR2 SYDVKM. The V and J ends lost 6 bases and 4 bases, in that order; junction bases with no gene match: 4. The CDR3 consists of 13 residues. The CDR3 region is CASRRQGIYGYTF. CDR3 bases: TGTGCCAGCAGACGACAGGGGATCTATGGCTACACCTTC.

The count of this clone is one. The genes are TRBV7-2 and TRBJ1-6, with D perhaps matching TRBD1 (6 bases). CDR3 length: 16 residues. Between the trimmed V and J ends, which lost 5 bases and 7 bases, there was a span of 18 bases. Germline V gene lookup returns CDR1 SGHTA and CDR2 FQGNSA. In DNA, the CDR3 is TGTGCCAGCAGCCTGATTACTGGACAGCCAAATTCACCCCTCCACTTT. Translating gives CASSLITGQPNSPLHF. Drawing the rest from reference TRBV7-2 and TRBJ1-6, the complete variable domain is GAGVSQSPSNKVTEKGKDVELRCDPISGHTALYWYRQSLGQGLEFLIYFQGNSAPDKSGLPSDRFSAERTGGSVSTLTIQRTQQEDSAVYLCASSLITGQPNSPLHFGNGTRLTVT.

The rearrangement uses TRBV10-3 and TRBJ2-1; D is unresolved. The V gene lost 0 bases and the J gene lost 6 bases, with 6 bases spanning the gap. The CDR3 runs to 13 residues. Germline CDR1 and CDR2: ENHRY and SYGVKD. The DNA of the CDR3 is TGTGCCATCAGTGAGTCGGACCGCAATGAGCAGTTCTTC. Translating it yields CAISESDRNEQFF.

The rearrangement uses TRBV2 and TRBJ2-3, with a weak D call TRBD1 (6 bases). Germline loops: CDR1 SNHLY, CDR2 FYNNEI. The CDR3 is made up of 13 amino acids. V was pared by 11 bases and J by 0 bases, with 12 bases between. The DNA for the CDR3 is TGTGCCGGGGGCAGCCGAAGCACAGATACGCAGTATTTT. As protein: CAGGSRSTDTQYF.

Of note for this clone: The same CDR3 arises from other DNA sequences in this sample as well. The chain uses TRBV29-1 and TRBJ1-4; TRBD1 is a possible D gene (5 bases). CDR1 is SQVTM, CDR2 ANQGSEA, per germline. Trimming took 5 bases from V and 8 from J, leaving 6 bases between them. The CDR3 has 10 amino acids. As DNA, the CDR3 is TGCAGCGTTCGGGGGGAAAAACTGTTTTTT. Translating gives CSVRGEKLFF.

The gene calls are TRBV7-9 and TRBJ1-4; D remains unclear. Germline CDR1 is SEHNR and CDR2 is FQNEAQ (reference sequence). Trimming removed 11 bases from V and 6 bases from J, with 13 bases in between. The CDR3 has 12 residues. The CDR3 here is CALKVQDEKLFF. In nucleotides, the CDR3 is TGTGCCTTGAAGGTCCAGGATGAAAAACTGTTTTTT.